Listed below are T cell receptor beta chains from one sample, sequenced in a study of identical twins. TCRdb processed the 5' RACE reads anew with MiXCR; each CDR3 protein has one entry. The table records roughly 720,000 distinct CDR3 sequences, 15% to 20% of them present only once. The same sample was also studied in work on T cells expressing NK-cell markers.

The sequenced material came from PBMCs. Source of these receptors: a young woman in good health. Both conserved end residues are part of each CDR3. A D gene is named only where the DNA matches it firmly. Not every row has a clone size; where given, it reads once, few, many or a size class.

DNA	CDR3	D	size	V	J
TGTGCCAGCAGTTTAAAGGGTCCCGGGCAGTTCTTC	CASSLKGPGQFF	NA	many	TRBV12-3/TRBV12-4	TRBJ2-1
TGTGCCAGCAGTTCGTACGTGGGGGAGCTGTTTTTT	CASSSYVGELFF	NA	NA	TRBV28	TRBJ2-2
TGTGCCAGCAGCGTCGGACTAGCGGGAGCCTCCGAGCAGTACTTC	CASSVGLAGASEQYF	TRBD2	NA	TRBV9	TRBJ2-7
TGCAGCGCTCCCACCGGATCCCATGAGACCCAGTACTTC	CSAPTGSHETQYF	NA	NA	TRBV29-1	TRBJ2-5
TGTGCCAGCAGTCGGGCGGGGACTAGCGTTCACGAGCAGTACTTC	CASSRAGTSVHEQYF	TRBD2	NA	TRBV6-2/TRBV6-3	TRBJ2-7
TGTGCCAGCACCTGGGGGACAGGGTCAAGTGGCTACACCTTC	CASTWGTGSSGYTF	TRBD1	many	TRBV12-3/TRBV12-4	TRBJ1-2
TGTGCCAGCAGCCACGACCGGGTAAAGGCTTTCTTT	CASSHDRVKAFF	NA	few	TRBV5-6	TRBJ1-1
TGCGCCAGCAGCCGGGGACTAGCGGGGCCCGATGAGCAGTTCTTC	CASSRGLAGPDEQFF	TRBD2	NA	TRBV5-1	TRBJ2-1
TGCAGCGTTGAAAGGCCCCCCGGGACGCTGAACACTGAAGCTTTCTTT	CSVERPPGTLNTEAFF	NA	few	TRBV29-1	TRBJ1-1
TGTGCCAGCAGCTTAGTCGGGGGATTAGGCAACATTCAGTACTTC	CASSLVGGLGNIQYF	NA	many	TRBV7-9	TRBJ2-4
TGTGCTAGCAGCTTAGCGCCGGGGCTCAACGAGCAGTACTTC	CASSLAPGLNEQYF	NA	few	TRBV7-7	TRBJ2-7
TGCGCCAGCAGACCAAATAGCGGGGGGGCGAAAGATACGCAGTATTTT	CASRPNSGGAKDTQYF	TRBD2	NA	TRBV5-1	TRBJ2-3
TGTGCCAGCATGTGGTCCGTAGCCCAGAGGACCGGAAAACTGTTTTTT	CASMWSVAQRTGKLFF	NA	NA	TRBV16	TRBJ1-4
TGTGCCAGCAGCTTGTATGGGCAGGGGGCGATGAATGAGCAGTTCTTC	CASSLYGQGAMNEQFF	TRBD1	NA	TRBV5-5	TRBJ2-1
TGCAGTGCTAGACGGACTCAGAAGAACACTGAAGCTTTCTTT	CSARRTQKNTEAFF	NA	NA	TRBV20-1	TRBJ1-1
TGTGCCATCAGTGAGCGCCCTGACTATGGCTACACCTTC	CAISERPDYGYTF	NA	NA	TRBV10-3	TRBJ1-2
TGCAGTGCTAGAGATCTGAGGACTAACTATGGCTACACCTTC	CSARDLRTNYGYTF	NA	NA	TRBV20-1	TRBJ1-2
TGCATTGCCGTCCGGGCCCCGGGCCGAGATACGCAGTATTTT	CIAVRAPGRDTQYF	NA	NA	TRBV20-1	TRBJ2-3
TGCGCCAGCAGCTTGGTAAACAGCGGGGGGTACGAGCAGTACTTC	CASSLVNSGGYEQYF	TRBD2	few	TRBV5-1	TRBJ2-7
TGTGCCAGCAGTCCTCTGGCGGGAGTACGGACCGGGGAGCTGTTTTTT	CASSPLAGVRTGELFF	TRBD2	NA	TRBV6-1	TRBJ2-2
TGCAGCGCCTGGGGCAGGCAACCTCACTTC	CSAWGRQPHF	NA	NA	TRBV29-1	TRBJ1-2
TGTGCCAGCAGCATAGGGAAGACAGGGCGGGGGACCCAGTACTTC	CASSIGKTGRGTQYF	NA	few	TRBV27	TRBJ2-5
TGCAGTGCTAGAGATAGCGGGACAAACATTCAGTACTTC	CSARDSGTNIQYF	TRBD2	many	TRBV20-1	TRBJ2-4
TGTGCCACTGCAGGGATGCCCTCGGGGGCCCAGTACTTC	CATAGMPSGAQYF	NA	few	TRBV10-3	TRBJ2-5
TGTGCAACCCAAGGAGGAAACACAGATACGCAGTATTTT	CATQGGNTDTQYF	NA	NA	TRBV24-1	TRBJ2-3
TGCAGTGCTAGAGAAGAGGACAGGGGAAACTACGAGCAGTACTTC	CSAREEDRGNYEQYF	TRBD1	NA	TRBV20-1	TRBJ2-7
TGCAGTGCGCCTCTAGCGGGGGGCGCCGGGGGAGAGCAGTACTTC	CSAPLAGGAGGEQYF	TRBD2	few	TRBV20-1	TRBJ2-7
TGTGCCAGCAGTCCTTTCATCGGGGTCTCCTACAATGAGCAGTTCTTC	CASSPFIGVSYNEQFF	NA	NA	TRBV12-3/TRBV12-4	TRBJ2-1
TGTGCCAGCAGTCTAACTCGACAGGGGCGCTACGAGCAGTACTTC	CASSLTRQGRYEQYF	TRBD1	few	TRBV12-3/TRBV12-4	TRBJ2-7
TGTGCCAGCAGCTCCCGGCCGGGACTAGCAACAGATACGCAGTATTTT	CASSSRPGLATDTQYF	TRBD2	NA	TRBV5-4	TRBJ2-3
TGCGCCAGCAGCTTGGGTGGGAGACTAGCGGGCCGCTCCTACAATGAGCAGTTCTTC	CASSLGGRLAGRSYNEQFF	TRBD2	NA	TRBV5-1	TRBJ2-1
TGCAGTGCTAAAGCCCCAAGGGCCCAGTACTTC	CSAKAPRAQYF	NA	NA	TRBV20-1	TRBJ2-5
TGTGCCAGCAGCTTGGAGGGTAGCGGCACAGATACGCAGTATTTT	CASSLEGSGTDTQYF	NA	few	TRBV5-4	TRBJ2-3
TGCAGCGTTATGGACGGAGGGCCTAGCAAGCAGTACTTC	CSVMDGGPSKQYF	NA	few	TRBV29-1	TRBJ2-7
TGCAGTGCTCGCCCGGGAACCGGGGAGCTGTTTTTT	CSARPGTGELFF	NA	few	TRBV20-1	TRBJ2-2
TGTGCCAGCAGTGAATGGGGGAGGAGACAAAGTGGCTACACCTTC	CASSEWGRRQSGYTF	NA	NA	TRBV6-1	TRBJ1-2
TGTGCCAGCAGTGAATATCAGGGGATCTCCTACAATGAGCAGTTCTTC	CASSEYQGISYNEQFF	NA	NA	TRBV25-1	TRBJ2-1
TGTGCCAGCAGTTCTAGCAGGGCCACCGAGCAGTACTTC	CASSSSRATEQYF	NA	NA	TRBV12-3/TRBV12-4	TRBJ2-7
TGTGCCAGCAGCTTGGGTACGGGACGATTCGGCTATGGCTACACCTTC	CASSLGTGRFGYGYTF	NA	NA	TRBV5-6	TRBJ1-2
TGTGCCACCAGCAGAGATCGTGGGGGCTTTATCAATGAGCAGTTCTTC	CATSRDRGGFINEQFF	NA	NA	TRBV15	TRBJ2-1
TGTGCCAGCAGCCAAATTCACTCCACCGGGGAGCTGTTTTTT	CASSQIHSTGELFF	NA	NA	TRBV3-1	TRBJ2-2
TGTGCCAGTAGTATAAAGGGGCAGGGTTACTATGAGCAGTTCTTC	CASSIKGQGYYEQFF	NA	NA	TRBV19	TRBJ2-1